This TCR beta chain was captured by sequencing in a study of cytomegalovirus exposure and HLA in healthy donors. The PCR had 60 Vbeta and 13 Jbeta primers. Method: immunoSEQ multiplex PCR; TCRdb's copy keeps in-frame clones and lacks some. The sample yields approximately 96,000 clones, roughly 70% seen once. The CDR3 covers 13 residues. CDR1 and CDR2 from the germline V gene are SGHRS and YFSETQ. V gave up 8 bases and J gave up 1 base, with 12 bases separating them. The sample taken for sequencing was PBMCs. The source is a male donor in good health and CMV-seronegative. The V and J genes are TRBV5-1 and TRBJ2-5, with D possibly TRBD1 on 6 matching bases. The CDR3 bases are TGCGCCAGTTCTCGACAGGTCCAAGAGACCCAGTACTTC. As protein: CASSRQVQETQYF.